This T cell receptor (beta chain) was found in a study of tumor and adjacent non-tumor tissue in lung cancer. Turning to the study itself: Patients were aged about 30 to 80, approximately ten men and 5 women, stage I to III. Samples averaged roughly 4.4 million productive TCRbeta reads each.

Details on this clonotype: The antigen is unknown.

A modified ARM-PCR protocol with three rounds of nested PCR amplified TCRbeta. TCRdb ran MiXCR on the multiplex PCR reads and lists one entry per CDR3 protein. This table holds about 200,000 distinct CDR3 sequences, about two thirds found once. Study-wide results and caveats: In normal lung, the top 100 clones were significantly more dominant than in tumor. Tumor tissue had significantly higher TCR diversity than normal lung.

Germline V gives CDR1 MNHNS, CDR2 SASEGT. This CDR3 region has 16 residues. The template was RNA from unsorted bulk tissue. The chain carries TRBV6-1 and TRBJ2-6; 7 bases map to TRBD2. This receptor was identified in a man in his sixties with non-small cell lung cancer. Sequenced input: lung tumor tissue. CDR3 in amino acids: CVISESGTIQFNVLTF. Here the CDR3 DNA reads TGTGTCATCAGTGAGTCGGGGACTATCCAGTTCAACGTCCTGACTTTC.